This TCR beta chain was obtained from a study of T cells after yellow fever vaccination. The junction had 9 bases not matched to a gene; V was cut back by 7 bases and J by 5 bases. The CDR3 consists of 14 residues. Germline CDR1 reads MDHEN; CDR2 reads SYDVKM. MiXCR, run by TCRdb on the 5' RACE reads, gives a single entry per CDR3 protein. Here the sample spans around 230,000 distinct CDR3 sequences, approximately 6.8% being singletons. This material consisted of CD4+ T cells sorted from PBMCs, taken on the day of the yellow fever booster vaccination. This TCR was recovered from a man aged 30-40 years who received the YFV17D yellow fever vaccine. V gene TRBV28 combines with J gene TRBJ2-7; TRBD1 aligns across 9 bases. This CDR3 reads CASIPGTGNHEQYF. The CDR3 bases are TGTGCCAGCATTCCCGGGACAGGGAACCACGAGCAGTACTTC.